This T cell receptor (beta chain) was recorded in a study of blood T cells in healthy people across ages (dated by TCRdb to about 2015). A note on the overall study: In model experiments, template switching captured roughly one uniquely barcoded TCR beta cDNA molecule for every two T cells. Age-related changes in TCR beta repertoire diversity were measured in the study by deep sequencing normalized with unique cDNA molecular identifiers. The donors were divided into four age groups: young (average about 15 years), middle-aged (about 39), aged (about 61) and long-lived (approximately 74). To avoid experimental bias, donors of different ages were distributed randomly across sequencing lanes. For two donors (one aged 18 to 30 and one aged 80 or older), the study analyzed two additional independent replicas of 1 million unique cDNA reads from the same blood draw. What the authors observed across the whole study: Bulk unsorted PBMC profiling prevented conclusive comparison of naive and antigen-experienced compartments. Donor CMV infection status was unknown, potentially confounding age-related changes in expanded clonotypes. As age increased, observed TCR beta diversity per million T cells dropped in a roughly linear way, and a significant reduction was already evident by age about 36. A strong correlation was found between observed TCR beta diversity and the percentage of naive T cells measured by flow cytometry. Compared with the aged group, more naive CD4+ T cells, fewer expanded clones and increased TCR diversity were shown by the long-lived group, suggesting age selection. Estimates of total diversity based on one million sequenced T cells were considered lower bounds and underestimates.

Receptors were amplified or captured by 5' RACE. The instrument given in TCRdb is Illumina HiSeq 2500. A second PCR of roughly 7 to 12 cycles was run with a J-beta primer mix and a sample-barcoded 5' primer. A template-switch 5' adaptor carrying 12 random nucleotides introduced a unique molecular identifier onto each TCR beta cDNA molecule. At least 3 million CDR3-containing paired-end reads were obtained from each sample. All of the RNA was converted into first-strand cDNA using the Mint cDNA synthesis kit, with a TRBC-specific oligonucleotide serving as the primer. All cDNA was treated with uracil-DNA glycosylase and then went through a first 18-cycle PCR with the universal primers M1SS and BC2_uni_R. The authors' analysis ran thus. Normalization of each sample was performed by random selection of 1 million high-quality reads, each carrying a distinct molecular identifier. Instead of being binned into consensus sequences, reads with shared molecular identifiers were discarded. MiTCR, set to a Q25 quality threshold and the strictest error-elimination algorithm, was used for CDR3 identification, clonotype clustering and error correction. A nonparametric unseen species model with Euler transformation was used to estimate lower-bound total TCR beta diversity. Starting from the raw public reads, TCRdb applied fastp trimming at Q25, assembled clones with MiXCR and retained in-frame beta chains. Rows merge per CDR3 protein into single entries with the most common DNA and genes. TCRdb's processing, not the study's, gives the V and J calls here. The sample includes approximately 1,000,000 distinct CDR3 sequences, with 45% observed a single time. In total, the top ten clones hold about 19% of the sample.

Donors were approximately 42 systemically healthy Caucasian individuals from Russia aged roughly 6 to 90 years. Each donor gave approximately 10 milliliters of peripheral blood, collected into EDTA-treated Vacutainer tubes. Ficoll-Paque density-gradient centrifugation was used to isolate PBMCs, with at least 6.5 million per sample. Total RNA, at least 5 micrograms per sample, was extracted from PBMCs with Trizol reagent. For every donor, flow cytometry on a PBMC aliquot measured the percentage of naive CD45RAhigh/CD27high T cells. On this clonotype: Its antigen has not been determined. The input lacks base qualities; no much larger clone sits a single base away.

From the cysteine up to the phenylalanine, the CDR3 has a length of 13 residues. Only the CDR3 region is kept as DNA, spanning 39 bases read in frame from base 1. A distance of 7 bases separates the germline ends of V and J, which lose 0 bases and 10 bases respectively. Sequences LNHNV (CDR1) and YYDKDF (CDR2) are obtained from the germline V gene (reference sequence). The V gene is TRBV15 and the J gene is TRBJ2-6; possibly the D gene is TRBD2, per 6 matching bases. This receptor was obtained from a woman aged 60 to 75 in good health. Sequenced input: blood. The DNA sequence follows: TGTGCCACCAGCAGAGATGGGGGGAACGTCCTGACTTTC. Its translation reads: CATSRDGGNVLTF.